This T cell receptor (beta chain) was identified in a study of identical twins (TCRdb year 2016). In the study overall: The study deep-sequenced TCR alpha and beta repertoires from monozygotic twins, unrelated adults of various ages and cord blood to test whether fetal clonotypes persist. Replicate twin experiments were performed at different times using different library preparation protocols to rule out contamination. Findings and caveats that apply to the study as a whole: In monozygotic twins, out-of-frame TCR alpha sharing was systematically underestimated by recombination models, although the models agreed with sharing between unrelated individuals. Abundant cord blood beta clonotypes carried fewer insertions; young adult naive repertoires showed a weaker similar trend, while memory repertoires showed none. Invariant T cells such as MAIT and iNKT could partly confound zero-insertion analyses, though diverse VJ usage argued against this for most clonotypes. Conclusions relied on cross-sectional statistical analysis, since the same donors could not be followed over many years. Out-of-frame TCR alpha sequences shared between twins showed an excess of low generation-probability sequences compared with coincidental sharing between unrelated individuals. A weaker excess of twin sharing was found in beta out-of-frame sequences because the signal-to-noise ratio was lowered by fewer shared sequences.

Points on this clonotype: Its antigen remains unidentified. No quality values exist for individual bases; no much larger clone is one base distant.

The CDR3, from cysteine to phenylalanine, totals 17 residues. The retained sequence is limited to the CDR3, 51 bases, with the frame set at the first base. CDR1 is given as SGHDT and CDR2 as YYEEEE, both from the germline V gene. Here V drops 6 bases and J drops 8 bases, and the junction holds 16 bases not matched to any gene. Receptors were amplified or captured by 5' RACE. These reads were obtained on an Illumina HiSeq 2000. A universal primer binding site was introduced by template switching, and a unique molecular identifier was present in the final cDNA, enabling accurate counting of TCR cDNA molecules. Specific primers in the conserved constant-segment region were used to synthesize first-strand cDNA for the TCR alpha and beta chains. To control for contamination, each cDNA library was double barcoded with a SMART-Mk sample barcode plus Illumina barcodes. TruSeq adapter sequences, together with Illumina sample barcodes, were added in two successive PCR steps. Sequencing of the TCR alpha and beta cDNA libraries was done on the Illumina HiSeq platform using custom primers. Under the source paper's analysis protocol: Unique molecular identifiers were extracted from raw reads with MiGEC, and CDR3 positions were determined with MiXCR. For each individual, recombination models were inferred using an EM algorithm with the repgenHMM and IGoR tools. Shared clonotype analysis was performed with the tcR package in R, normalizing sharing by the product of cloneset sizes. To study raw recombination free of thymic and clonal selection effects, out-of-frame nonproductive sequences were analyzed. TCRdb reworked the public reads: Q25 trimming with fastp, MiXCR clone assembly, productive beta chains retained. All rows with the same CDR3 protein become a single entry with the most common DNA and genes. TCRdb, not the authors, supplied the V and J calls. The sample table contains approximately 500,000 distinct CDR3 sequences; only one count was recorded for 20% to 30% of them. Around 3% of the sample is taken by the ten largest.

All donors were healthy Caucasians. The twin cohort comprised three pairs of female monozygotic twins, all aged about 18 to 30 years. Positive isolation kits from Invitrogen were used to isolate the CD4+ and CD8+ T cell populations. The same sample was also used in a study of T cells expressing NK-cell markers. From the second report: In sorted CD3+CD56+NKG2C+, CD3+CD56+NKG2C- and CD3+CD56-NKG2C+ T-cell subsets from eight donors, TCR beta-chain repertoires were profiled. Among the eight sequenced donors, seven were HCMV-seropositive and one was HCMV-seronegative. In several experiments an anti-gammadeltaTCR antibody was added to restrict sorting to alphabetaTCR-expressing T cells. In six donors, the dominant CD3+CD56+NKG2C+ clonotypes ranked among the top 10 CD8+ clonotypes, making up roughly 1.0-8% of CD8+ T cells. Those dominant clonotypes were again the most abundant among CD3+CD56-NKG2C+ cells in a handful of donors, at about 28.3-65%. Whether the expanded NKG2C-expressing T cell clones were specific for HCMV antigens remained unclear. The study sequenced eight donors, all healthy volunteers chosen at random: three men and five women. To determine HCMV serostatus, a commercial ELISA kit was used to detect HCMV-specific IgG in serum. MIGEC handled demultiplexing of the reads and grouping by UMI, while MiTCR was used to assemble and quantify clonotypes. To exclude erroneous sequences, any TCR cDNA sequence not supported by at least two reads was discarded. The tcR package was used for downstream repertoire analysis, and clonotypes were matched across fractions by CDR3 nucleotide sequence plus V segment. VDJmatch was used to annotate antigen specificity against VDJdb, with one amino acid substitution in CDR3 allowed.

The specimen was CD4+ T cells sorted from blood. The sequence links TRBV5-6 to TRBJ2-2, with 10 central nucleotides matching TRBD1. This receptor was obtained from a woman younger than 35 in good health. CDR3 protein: CASTVNIGTGAAGELFF. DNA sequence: TGTGCCAGCACCGTCAACATCGGGACAGGGGCAGCGGGGGAGCTGTTTTTT.